This TCR beta chain originates from a study of blood T cell repertoires in COVID-19. The CDR3 loop spans 17 amino acids. CDR1 is SGHTS and CDR2 is YDEGEE in the germline V gene. Trimming cost V 3 bases and J 0 bases; bases outside gene matches: 8. Only in-frame clones appear in the TCRdb table, and some are missing; sequencing was by immunoSEQ multiplex PCR. The data hold 200,000 to 300,000 clones, with 85% observed a single time. The rearrangement joins TRBV5-8 to TRBJ1-4, with 7 bases lining up with TRBD1. Material: peripheral blood. This TCR derives from a woman aged 60 to 75 with active or convalescent COVID-19. The CDR3 protein is CASSSRQGRATNEKLFF. CDR3 DNA sequence: TGTGCCAGCAGCTCCCGACAGGGCCGCGCAACTAATGAAAAACTGTTTTTT.